The 21 T cell receptor beta chains presented below share a single source sample, sequenced in a study of shared clonotypes between healthy human individuals. The naive CD8 subset, CD45RO-negative cells positively selected for CCR7, excluded terminally differentiated effector memory CD45RA+ cells. TCRdb's table, derived via immunoSEQ multiplex PCR, lists solely in-frame clones and lacks some. The profile shows about 1,800,000 clones, roughly 95% of them singletons. Input material: naive CD8+ T cells sorted from blood. These receptors were obtained from a man aged 18-30 years in good health.

V is TRBV4-1 and J is TRBJ2-3, with TRBD2 as a possible D gene (6 bases). Trimming removed 2 bases at V and 0 bases at J, with 9 bases between. Germline V lookup: CDR1 MGHRA, CDR2 YSYEKL. This CDR3 region has 15 residues. CDR3 nucleotides: TGCGCCAGCAGCCAATTTGCGGGAAGCACAGATACGCAGTATTTT. It encodes CASSQFAGSTDTQYF.

V is TRBV15 and J is TRBJ2-1; unclear D gene. CDR3 length equals 14 residues. V lost 0 bases, J lost 4 bases, and 7 bases lay in between. Germline CDR1 LNHNV, CDR2 YYDKDF (reference sequence). CDR3 nucleotide sequence: TGTGCCACCAGCAGAGATCGCGCTTACAATGAGCAGTTCTTC. Its protein is CATSRDRAYNEQFF. The entire variable domain, with the rest obtained from reference TRBV15 and TRBJ2-1, is as follows: DAMVIQNPRYQVTQFGKPVTLSCSQTLNHNVMYWYQQKSSQAPKLLFHYYDKDFNNEADTPDNFQSRRPNTSFCFLDIRSPGLGDTAMYLCATSRDRAYNEQFFGPGTRLTVL.

The chain uses TRBV10-3 and TRBJ2-7, with 9 bases identical to TRBD1. The CDR3 is 16 residues long. The germline CDR1 and CDR2 sequences are ENHRY and SYGVKD. The ends lost 8 bases at V and 0 bases at J; junction bases unmatched: 11. The CDR3 here is CAIGGQGPTSSYEQYF. DNA of the CDR3: TGTGCCATCGGGGGACAGGGACCAACCAGCTCCTACGAGCAGTACTTC.

This clone appeared once. The chain's CDR3 is CASSPRDRETQYF. The CDR3, as DNA: TGTGCCAGCAGTCCGCGGGACCGAGAGACCCAGTACTTC. This chain connects TRBV28 to TRBJ2-5, with D possibly being TRBD2 (6 bases). Germline loops: CDR1 MDHEN, CDR2 SYDVKM. Deletions cut 5 bases from V and 4 bases from J, with 11 bases between. The CDR3 is 13 amino acids.

The CDR3 loop reads CASSLLGAGATDTQYF. The CDR3 DNA reads TGTGCCAGCAGCTTGTTGGGGGCGGGGGCCACAGATACGCAGTATTTT. J is TRBJ2-3 and V is TRBV5-8; D may be TRBD2 (7 bases). CDR1 and CDR2 from the germline V gene are SGHTS and YDEGEE. The CDR3 length is 16 residues. V lost 1 base, J lost 2 bases, and 14 bases lay in between.

The CDR3 here is CASSVWATDTQYF. CDR3 DNA: TGTGCCAGCAGCGTGTGGGCCACAGATACGCAGTATTTT. The chain combines TRBV9 with TRBJ2-3; D not resolved. Trimming removed 2 bases from V and 2 bases from J, with 6 bases in between. CDR1 and CDR2 from the germline V gene are SGDLS and YYNGEE. The CDR3 is made up of 13 amino acids.

The V call is TRBV6-1, the J call TRBJ2-7, with 7 bases aligning to TRBD1. This CDR3 is 13 amino acids long. After removal of 4 bases from V and 3 bases from J, the junction contained 3 bases not matched to a gene. CDR1 and CDR2 from the germline V gene are MNHNS and SASEGT. The CDR3 DNA follows: TGTGCCAGCAGTGCCAGGGGGATCTACGAGCAGTACTTC. Its translation: CASSARGIYEQYF.

The chain couples TRBV11-2 to TRBJ1-2; 8 bases align to TRBD1. CDR1 is SGHAT, CDR2 FQNNGV, per germline. The CDR3 sequence is 14 residues long. V lost 3 bases and J lost 8; bases outside the gene matches: 8. CDR3 in amino acids: CASSFTGGSEGYTF. CDR3 nucleotide sequence: TGTGCCAGCAGCTTTACAGGGGGAAGTGAAGGCTACACCTTC.

This chain links TRBV28 with TRBJ2-5; no reliable D call. Germline V gives CDR1 MDHEN, CDR2 SYDVKM. The V end was cut by 5 bases, the J end by 1 base, with 11 bases between. This CDR3 has 14 amino acids. The CDR3 nucleotides read TGTGCCAGCAGTAGGACGAGCTTCCAAGAGACCCAGTACTTC. Amino acid sequence: CASSRTSFQETQYF.

The CDR3 region has the DNA TGTGCCAGCACCAAATCACAGGGGACCACTGGGGCCAACGTCCTGACTTTC. This gives the protein CASTKSQGTTGANVLTF. V gene TRBV7-9 combines with J gene TRBJ2-6; 7 nucleotides agree with TRBD1. V dropped 7 bases and J dropped 2; count of bases not matched to a gene: 11. Germline V CDR1 and CDR2: SEHNR, FQNEAQ (reference sequence). The CDR3 spans 17 residues.

J is TRBJ2-2 and V is TRBV6-6; D perhaps matches TRBD2 (5 bases). The CDR3 has 14 residues. Germline V lookup: CDR1 MNHNY, CDR2 SVGAGI (reference sequence). The ends were cut back, 2 bases at V and 7 bases at J, with 11 bases in the middle. The CDR3 protein is CASSYGPGSGELFF. The CDR3 region has the DNA TGTGCCAGCAGTTACGGTCCGGGGAGCGGGGAGCTGTTTTTT.

This chain uses TRBV9 with TRBJ2-1; 10 positions match TRBD1. From germline, CDR1 is SGDLS and CDR2 YYNGEE. The junction had 14 bases not matched to a gene; V was cut back by 0 bases and J by 8 bases. The CDR3 is made up of 18 amino acids. The CDR3 sequence: CASSVEGSDRGRIDEQFF. The CDR3 DNA is TGTGCCAGCAGCGTAGAAGGAAGCGACAGGGGGCGCATCGATGAGCAGTTCTTC. The whole variable domain, filled in from reference TRBV9 and TRBJ2-1, reads DSGVTQTPKHLITATGQRVTLRCSPRSGDLSVYWYQQSLDQGLQFLIQYYNGEERAKGNILERFSAQQFPDLHSELNLSSLELGDSALYFCASSVEGSDRGRIDEQFFGPGTRLTVL.

This chain joins TRBV27 and TRBJ1-6; D gene uncertain. The germline V and J ends were trimmed by 2 bases and 10 bases, with 6 bases remaining between them. This CDR3 comprises 12 residues. Per germline, CDR1 MNHEY and CDR2 SMNVEV (reference sequence). The CDR3 DNA reads TGTGCCAGCAGTTTACCGCACTCACCCCTCCACTTT. Translation: CASSLPHSPLHF.

Note on this clone: Other DNA sequences within the sample encode an identical CDR3. The rearrangement links TRBV5-4 to TRBJ1-1; a weak D match, TRBD1 (5 bases). CDR1 and CDR2 (germline): SGHNT, YYREEE (reference sequence). This CDR3 has 14 amino acids. V was shortened by 4 bases and J by 4 bases, with 14 bases between the two germline ends. The CDR3 nucleotides read TGTGCCAGCAGCCTGAGTGGGGGTGGCACTGAAGCTTTCTTT. Its translation is CASSLSGGGTEAFF.

The CDR3 region has the DNA TGTGCCAGCAGTTCGGGGACTAGCGGGAGTGTATCCTACAATGAGCAGTTCTTC. Translating it yields CASSSGTSGSVSYNEQFF. The rearrangement uses TRBV27 and TRBJ2-1; 14 bases are a match to TRBD2. The germline CDR1 and CDR2 sequences are MNHEY and SMNVEV (reference sequence). Losses at the gene ends were 4 bases for V and 1 base for J; bases not matched to a gene: 6. The CDR3 extends over 18 amino acids.

The chain recombines TRBV29-1 with TRBJ1-1; 7 bases line up with TRBD1. CDR3 length: 14 amino acids. Per the germline V gene, CDR1 is SQVTM and CDR2 is ANQGSEA. Trimming took 5 bases from V and 0 from J; bases not matched to a gene: 6. As DNA, the CDR3 is TGCAGCGTTTTGGACAGGTCCATGAACACTGAAGCTTTCTTT. The encoded protein is CSVLDRSMNTEAFF.

Regarding this clone: The junction differs from germline at one of its ends, possibly a read error. The chain employs TRBV7-7 and TRBJ2-1, with D possibly called TRBD1 or TRBD2 (5 bases each). This CDR3 is 13 amino acids long. Germline loops: CDR1 SSHAT, CDR2 FNYEAQ (reference sequence). CDR3 sequence reads: CASSSLGDHEQFF. Here the CDR3 DNA reads TGTGCTAGCAGCTCACTAGGGGACCATGAGCAGTTCTTC.

The rearrangement joins TRBV7-9 to TRBJ1-1, with TRBD1 as a possible D gene (6 bases). V lost 5 bases and J 1 base, leaving 17 bases between the germline ends. Per the germline V gene, CDR1 is SEHNR and CDR2 is FQNEAQ (reference sequence). CDR3 length: 16 amino acids. CDR3: CASSLHTGTPNTEAFF. DNA for the CDR3: TGTGCCAGCAGCCTACACACCGGGACACCGAACACTGAAGCTTTCTTT.

This clone was seen a handful of times. J is TRBJ1-2 and V is TRBV6-1; no definite D call. Germline values: CDR1 MNHNS, CDR2 SASEGT. The CDR3 has 15 amino acids. The ends were cut back, 2 bases at V and 0 bases at J, with 10 bases in the middle. The DNA for the CDR3 is TGTGCCAGCAGTGAATGGGGAGAAGCTAACTATGGCTACACCTTC. Protein sequence: CASSEWGEANYGYTF.

V usage is TRBV19 and J usage is TRBJ1-2; D gene uncertain. Germline lookup yields CDR1 LNHDA and CDR2 SQIVND (reference sequence). V dropped 0 bases and J dropped 6 bases, with 8 bases sitting between them. The CDR3 has 13 residues. The CDR3 here is CASSIDLWNGYTF. The DNA for the CDR3 is TGTGCCAGTAGTATAGATCTATGGAATGGCTACACCTTC.

The chain carries TRBV19 and TRBJ1-2; D call uncertain. CDR3 size: 14 residues. Germline-derived CDR1 and CDR2 are LNHDA and SQIVND (reference sequence). Trimming shortened V by 8 bases and J by 1 base, and 14 bases separated the two germline ends. The CDR3: CASWTASLNYGYTF. The CDR3 DNA reads TGTGCCAGTTGGACGGCCTCTCTTAACTATGGCTACACCTTC. The full variable domain, rest sourced from reference TRBV19 and TRBJ1-2, is DGGITQSPKYLFRKEGQNVTLSCEQNLNHDAMYWYRQDPGQGLRLIYYSQIVNDFQKGDIAEGYSVSREKKESFPLTVTSAQKNPTAFYLCASWTASLNYGYTFGSGTRLTVV.